A single sample gave rise to the 22 T cell receptor beta chains below, sequenced in a study of shared clonotypes between healthy human individuals. TCRdb keeps only in-frame clones here, not all; method: immunoSEQ multiplex PCR. This table has around 690,000 clones, 90% appearing once. The sample consisted of memory CD8+ T cells from PBMCs. Subset noted: CD45RO+ cells pooled with CCR7-negative TemRA cells. Source of these receptors: a man aged 18 to 35 in good health. Some clones in this sample may be carry-over from other donors' samples.

The genes are TRBV5-4 and TRBJ2-2; TRBD1 aligns across 10 bases. The CDR3 consists of 16 residues. Germline values: CDR1 SGHNT, CDR2 YYREEE (reference sequence). With V trimmed by 4 bases and J by 4 bases, 7 bases remained unmatched. The CDR3 sequence is CASSVLGQGITGELFF. CDR3 nucleotide sequence: TGTGCCAGCAGCGTGCTGGGACAGGGGATCACCGGGGAGCTGTTTTTT.

This chain links TRBV6-1 with TRBJ1-1; D is unresolved. The CDR3 is 12 residues long. The V end was cut by 6 bases, the J end by 2 bases, with 7 bases between. Germline assignment: CDR1 MNHNS and CDR2 SASEGT. The CDR3: CASRVFNTEAFF. CDR3 nucleotides: TGTGCCAGCAGGGTTTTTAACACTGAAGCTTTCTTT.

The chain is built from TRBV30 and TRBJ2-1; the D is unclear. CDR1 is GTSNPN, CDR2 SVGIG, per germline (reference sequence). V was shortened by 1 base and J by 1 base, with 8 bases between the two germline ends. The CDR3 has 14 residues. The CDR3 DNA reads TGTGCCTGGAGTGCTGCCCCATCCTACAATGAGCAGTTCTTC. Protein sequence: CAWSAAPSYNEQFF.

This chain connects TRBV7-2 to TRBJ2-7, with no clear D. The CDR3 contains 14 residues. Trimming removed 1 base from V and 0 bases from J, with 7 bases in between. CDR1 is SGHTA, CDR2 FQGNSA, per germline. CDR3: CASSLERYSYEQYF. In DNA form, the CDR3 reads TGTGCCAGCAGCTTAGAACGGTACTCCTACGAGCAGTACTTC.

The chain couples TRBV6-5 to TRBJ1-4, with D unclear. Looked up from germline, CDR1 is MNHEY and CDR2 is SVGAGI. The CDR3 runs 14 residues. Trimming removed 8 bases at V and 4 bases at J, with 14 bases between. This CDR3 reads CASRAPTRNEKLFF. The CDR3 region has the DNA TGTGCCAGCCGGGCCCCAACCCGTAATGAAAAACTGTTTTTT.

This clone was seen just once. CDR3 loop: CASSWGLSGGREKLFF. The DNA for the CDR3 is TGTGCCAGCAGCTGGGGGTTATCTGGAGGGAGAGAAAAACTGTTTTTT. V and J are TRBV7-9 and TRBJ1-4; possible D gene TRBD1, 5 bases. V lost 4 bases, J lost 8 bases, and 20 bases lay in between. The CDR3 length is 16 residues. Germline loops: CDR1 SEHNR, CDR2 FQNEAQ (reference sequence).

CDR3 DNA sequence: TGCGCCAGCAGCCAAGATAGGCAGCGGTCCAACTATGGCTACACCTTC. This sequence encodes CASSQDRQRSNYGYTF. The chain carries TRBV4-3 and TRBJ1-2, with D uncertain. CDR1 LGHNA and CDR2 YSLEER come from the germline V gene. Trimming cost V 0 bases and J 2 bases, with 13 bases left between them. The CDR3 sequence is 16 residues long.

V usage is TRBV9 and J usage is TRBJ2-2, with 8 bases identical to TRBD1. V gave up 6 bases and J gave up 2 bases; unmatched junction bases: 12. CDR1 and CDR2 from the germline V gene are SGDLS and YYNGEE. The CDR3 sequence is 17 residues long. This CDR3 reads CASTFNPGGTNTGELFF. The CDR3 region has the DNA TGTGCCAGCACCTTCAATCCAGGGGGCACCAACACCGGGGAGCTGTTTTTT.

The genes are TRBV27 and TRBJ1-1; the match to TRBD1 covers 8 bases. Trimming removed 7 bases from V and 5 bases from J; junction bases left unmatched: 9. CDR1 is MNHEY, CDR2 SMNVEV, per germline (reference sequence). This CDR3 has 14 residues. The DNA of the CDR3 is TGTGCCAGCATCCAGGGGGCGCGGGGGACTGAAGCTTTCTTT. Protein: CASIQGARGTEAFF.

V usage is TRBV29-1 and J usage is TRBJ1-1, with 9 bases fitting TRBD1. V lost 6 bases and J lost 3; bases outside the gene matches: 11. CDR3 length equals 15 residues. CDR1 SQVTM and CDR2 ANQGSEA come from the germline V gene. As DNA, the CDR3 is TGCAGCGTCCCACCCCGACAGGGGGTTGACACTGAAGCTTTCTTT. It is translated as CSVPPRQGVDTEAFF.

This clone was picked up one time. The chain uses TRBV20-1 and TRBJ2-7; D remains ambiguous. The CDR3 length is 10 residues. Trimming took 1 base from V and 5 from J, leaving 3 bases between them. CDR1 and CDR2 from the germline V gene are DFQATT and SNEGSKA (reference sequence). The CDR3 spells CSARVDEQYF. DNA of the CDR3: TGCAGTGCTAGAGTGGACGAGCAGTACTTC.

This sequence joins TRBV27 and TRBJ1-4; no clear D. Germline V gives CDR1 MNHEY, CDR2 SMNVEV (reference sequence). Trimming pared 1 base from V and 4 bases from J, leaving 13 bases between. The CDR3 covers 16 residues. The CDR3 loop is CASSLYGVPINEKLFF. The DNA of the CDR3 is TGTGCCAGCAGTTTATATGGGGTCCCAATTAATGAAAAACTGTTTTTT.

V usage is TRBV6-5 and J usage is TRBJ2-7; 7 nucleotides line up with TRBD1. The CDR3 runs to 14 residues. Germline CDR1 is MNHEY and CDR2 is SVGAGI. V lost 2 bases and J lost 5; bases outside the gene matches: 6. The CDR3 reads CASSYETGFDEQYF. For the CDR3, the DNA is TGTGCCAGCAGTTACGAGACAGGGTTCGACGAGCAGTACTTC.

This clone was seen a few times. V is TRBV9 and J is TRBJ1-1, with unresolved D. Per the germline V gene, CDR1 is SGDLS and CDR2 is YYNGEE. There are 16 residues in the CDR3. Trimming took off 0 bases at V and 0 bases at J, with 12 bases between the two ends. The CDR3 nucleotides are TGTGCCAGCAGCGTAGCCGGTGGTCCGTTGAACACTGAAGCTTTCTTT. This encodes CASSVAGGPLNTEAFF. The entire variable domain, with the rest obtained from reference TRBV9 and TRBJ1-1, is as follows: DSGVTQTPKHLITATGQRVTLRCSPRSGDLSVYWYQQSLDQGLQFLIQYYNGEERAKGNILERFSAQQFPDLHSELNLSSLELGDSALYFCASSVAGGPLNTEAFFGQGTRLTVV.

This clone has only one observation. The V and J genes are TRBV30 and TRBJ2-2; no clear D. Trimming removed 4 bases from V and 3 bases from J, with 3 bases in between. CDR3 length: 11 residues. Germline CDR1 reads GTSNPN; CDR2 reads SVGIG (reference sequence). The DNA of the CDR3 is TGTGCCTGGAAACACACCGGGGAGCTGTTTTTT. Translation: CAWKHTGELFF.

This clone was picked up one time. V and J are TRBV6-1 and TRBJ2-7; D might be TRBD2 (7 bases). The CDR3 loop spans 16 amino acids. The V end was cut by 1 base, the J end by 0 bases, with 13 bases between. Germline values: CDR1 MNHNS, CDR2 SASEGT. The CDR3 DNA reads TGTGCCAGCAGTGAAGGGGCGGGGGCCATCTCCTACGAGCAGTACTTC. This codes for CASSEGAGAISYEQYF.

The CDR3 coding sequence is TGCGCCAGCAGCCCACACATACTCCCGGGGACCGGGGAGCTGTTTTTT. It specifies CASSPHILPGTGELFF. The chain links TRBV5-1 to TRBJ2-2, with D possibly matching TRBD2 (5 bases). The ends were cut back, 4 bases at V and 5 bases at J, with 18 bases in the middle. The CDR3 consists of 16 residues. CDR1 is SGHRS, CDR2 YFSETQ, per germline.

This chain joins TRBV5-6 and TRBJ2-2; D is unresolved. Germline assignment: CDR1 SGHDT and CDR2 YYEEEE. The CDR3 spans 14 residues. Trimming removed 4 bases from V and 5 bases from J, with 12 bases in between. CDR3 sequence (DNA): TGTGCCAGCAGCCCGAAAACCGGGACCGGGGAGCTGTTTTTT. Translated: CASSPKTGTGELFF.

The V call is TRBV19, the J call TRBJ2-7; 10 nucleotides agree with TRBD2. V was pared by 9 bases and J by 1 base, with 3 bases of the junction left unmatched. CDR3 length equals 13 residues. In germline, CDR1 is LNHDA, CDR2 SQIVND (reference sequence). Here the CDR3 DNA reads TGTGCCAGCGGACTAGCGGAATCCTACGAGCAGTACTTC. Translated: CASGLAESYEQYF. The variable domain in full, with the rest retrieved from reference TRBV19 and TRBJ2-7, is DGGITQSPKYLFRKEGQNVTLSCEQNLNHDAMYWYRQDPGQGLRLIYYSQIVNDFQKGDIAEGYSVSREKKESFPLTVTSAQKNPTAFYLCASGLAESYEQYFGPGTRLTVT.

This chain links TRBV19 with TRBJ1-1, with D perhaps matching TRBD1 (5 bases). The CDR3 length is 15 residues. The germline gives CDR1 LNHDA, CDR2 SQIVND (reference sequence). Trimming cost V 6 bases and J 1 base, with 15 bases left between them. The CDR3 is CASSRPTGSNTEAFF. Here the CDR3 DNA reads TGTGCCAGTAGCCGTCCTACAGGATCGAACACTGAAGCTTTCTTT.

The V and J genes are TRBV28 and TRBJ2-5; TRBD2 aligns across 7 bases. CDR1 and CDR2 (germline): MDHEN, SYDVKM. The V segment lost 3 bases and the J segment 3 bases; nucleotides outside the gene matches: 4. This CDR3 has 14 residues. Here the CDR3 DNA reads TGTGCCAGCAGTTTTACGGGGGGTAAAGAGACCCAGTACTTC. It yields the protein CASSFTGGKETQYF.

Comments on this clone: The sample has other DNA sequences that encode this CDR3 too. V and J are TRBV29-1 and TRBJ1-2; 9 bases map to TRBD1. The germline V gene has CDR1 SQVTM and CDR2 ANQGSEA. This CDR3 is 13 amino acids long. Trimming cost V 6 bases and J 0 bases; bases outside gene matches: 2. Here the CDR3 reads CSVTGGSNYGYTF. CDR3 in DNA: TGCAGCGTGACAGGGGGATCTAACTATGGCTACACCTTC.